The entry below gives a single T cell receptor beta chain sequence along with its context. Patients were excluded for uncontrolled infection, other autoimmune disease, pregnancy or lactation. Amplified TCR beta CDR3 regions derived from RNA transcripts. RT-PCR in the first round (using the HTBI primer set) targeted the TCR CDR3. MiXCR, run by TCRdb on the multiplex PCR reads, gives a single entry per CDR3 protein. The profile shows around 760,000 distinct CDR3 sequences, roughly a third of them singletons. Germline assignment: CDR1 LGHNA and CDR2 YSLEER. This CDR3 is built from 15 residues. Trimming removed 4 bases at V and 4 bases at J, with 16 bases between. The data belong to a study of T cells in Graves' hyperthyroidism and ophthalmopathy.

The chain links TRBV4-3 to TRBJ1-1; tentative D call: TRBD1 (6 bases). The specimen was blood. The receptor was isolated from a middle-aged woman with Graves' hyperthyroidism. In nucleotides, the CDR3 is TGCGCCAGCAGCCCACAAGACAGGAGCGTCACTGAAGCTTTCTTT. It specifies CASSPQDRSVTEAFF.